This TCR beta chain was profiled in a study of T-cell memory formation after mild COVID-19. Study information: In these data, TCR clusters were largely donor specific.

The CDR3 is made up of 13 amino acids. The V and J ends lost 1 base and 1 base respectively, with 4 bases between them. Germline values: CDR1 SGHAT, CDR2 FQNNGV. A 5'RACE reaction primed in the constant segment made cDNA libraries of TCR alpha and TCR beta, and these carried sample barcodes and UMIs. Via MiXCR, TCRdb re-called the 5' RACE reads, giving one row per CDR3 protein. Among around 340,000 distinct CDR3 sequences listed, 10% to 15% were seen once. This clonotype occurred many times. Its antigen is currently unknown. General study points: CD4+ contracting clones lay mainly in CM and EM, CD8+ ones in EMRA. In pre-infection memory, a portion of responding clones appeared, which suggested that cross-reactive memory joined.

The sample was PBMCs or a T cell subset sorted from them (not recorded which). The chain combines TRBV11-2 with TRBJ1-1; D is uncertain. The clonotype comes from a young man who had mild COVID-19 (a few samples of this study predate the infection). Cell type and time point are not known. The chain's CDR3 is CASSLGRNTEAFF. In DNA form, the CDR3 reads TGTGCCAGCAGCTTAGGCAGGAACACTGAAGCTTTCTTT.